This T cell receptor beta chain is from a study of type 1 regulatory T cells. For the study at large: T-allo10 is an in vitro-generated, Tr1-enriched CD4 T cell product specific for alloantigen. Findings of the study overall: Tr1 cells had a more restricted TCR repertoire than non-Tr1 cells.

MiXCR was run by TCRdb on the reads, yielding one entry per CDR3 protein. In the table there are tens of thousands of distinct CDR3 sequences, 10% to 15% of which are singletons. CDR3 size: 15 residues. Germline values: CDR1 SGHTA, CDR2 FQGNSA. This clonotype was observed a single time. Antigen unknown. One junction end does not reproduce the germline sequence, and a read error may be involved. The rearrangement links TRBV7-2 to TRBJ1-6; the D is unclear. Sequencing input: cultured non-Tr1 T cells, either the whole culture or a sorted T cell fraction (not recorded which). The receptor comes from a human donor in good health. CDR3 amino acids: CASSLEGRNNPPLHF. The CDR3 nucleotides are TGTGCCAGCAGCTTAGAGGGAAGGAATAATCCACCCCTCCACTTT. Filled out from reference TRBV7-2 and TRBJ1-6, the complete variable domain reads GAGVSQSPSNKVTEKGKDVELRCDPISGHTALYWYRQSLGQGLEFLIYFQGNSAPDKSGLPSDRFSAERTGGSVSTLTIQRTQQEDSAVYLCASSLEGRNNPPLHFGNGTRLTVT.